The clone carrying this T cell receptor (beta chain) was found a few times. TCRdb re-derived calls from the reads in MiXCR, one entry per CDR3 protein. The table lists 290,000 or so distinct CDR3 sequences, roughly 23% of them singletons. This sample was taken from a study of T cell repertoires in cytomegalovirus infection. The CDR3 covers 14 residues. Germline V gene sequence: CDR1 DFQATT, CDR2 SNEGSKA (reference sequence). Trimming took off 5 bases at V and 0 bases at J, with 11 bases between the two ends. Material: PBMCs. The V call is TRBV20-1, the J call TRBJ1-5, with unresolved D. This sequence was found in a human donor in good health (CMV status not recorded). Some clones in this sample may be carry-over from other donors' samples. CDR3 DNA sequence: TGCAGTGCTCTGCCCAGTTATAGCAATCAGCCCCAGCATTTT. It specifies CSALPSYSNQPQHF.